This T cell receptor (beta chain) was recovered during a study of Graves' ophthalmopathy and Graves' hyperthyroidism. RNA transcripts were the source from which TCR beta CDR3 regions were amplified. HTBI primers primed a first-round RT-PCR, and a second-round multiplex PCR followed. TCRdb called the multiplex PCR reads again in MiXCR, with one record for every CDR3 protein. The sample contains about 740,000 distinct CDR3 sequences, 40% of which appear only once. Germline assignment: CDR1 SGHTA and CDR2 FQGNSA. CDR3 length: 16 residues. V lost 5 bases to trimming and J lost 2 bases, with 13 bases between them. Among the exclusions were patients with other autoimmune diseases, uncontrolled infections, pregnancy or lactation. Serum thyroxine and TRAb, along with clinical symptoms, thyroid ultrasound and orbital computed tomography, were what diagnosis relied on. This clonotype was recorded at least ten times.

The chain couples TRBV7-2 to TRBJ2-6, with D maybe TRBD1 (5 bases). Material: peripheral blood. The sequence derives from an adult man with Graves' ophthalmopathy. CDR3 sequence (DNA): TGTGCCAGCAGCCAACAATTGGGGCCTGGGGCCAACGTCCTGACTTTC. Translation: CASSQQLGPGANVLTF.